Listed below are T cell receptor beta chains from one sample, sequenced in a study of blood T cell repertoires in COVID-19. The protocol was immunoSEQ multiplex PCR, while the TCRdb copy is restricted to in-frame clones and leaves out a portion. The sample lists about 34,000 clones, roughly 75% occurring once. The sequencing sample was made of peripheral blood. All receptors derive from a man older than 75 with active or convalescent COVID-19. Both conserved end residues are part of each CDR3. Each record gives: V gene, D gene, J gene, clone size, CDR3 protein, CDR3 DNA. A D gene is named only where the DNA matches it firmly. Clone size is not always given. Where it is, it says once, few, many or a class for expanded clones.

V: TRBV14
D: -
J: TRBJ1-6
size: -
CDR3: CASSQEGLGPLPLHF
DNA: TGTGCCAGCAGCCAAGAGGGGCTAGGGCCTTTACCCCTCCACTTT

V: TRBV20-1
D: -
J: TRBJ1-4
size: -
CDR3: CSLQGNEKLFF
DNA: TGCAGTCTTCAGGGCAATGAAAAACTGTTTTTT

V: TRBV19
D: TRBD1
J: TRBJ1-5
size: -
CDR3: CASSFFPTGAGNQPQHF
DNA: TGTGCCAGTAGTTTTTTCCCGACAGGGGCCGGCAATCAGCCCCAGCATTTT

V: TRBV12-3/TRBV12-4
D: -
J: TRBJ1-3
size: -
CDR3: CASSLWANTIYF
DNA: TGTGCCAGCAGTTTATGGGCAAACACCATATATTTT

V: TRBV18
D: -
J: TRBJ2-5
size: few
CDR3: CASSPIPRETQYF
DNA: TGTGCCAGCTCACCGATTCCGCGGGAGACCCAGTACTTC

V: TRBV29-1
D: -
J: TRBJ2-2
size: -
CDR3: CSVEDNLGLGLFF
DNA: TGCAGCGTTGAAGATAACTTGGGACTGGGACTGTTTTTT

V: TRBV6-5
D: -
J: TRBJ1-3
size: -
CDR3: CASSRGQSLGNTIYF
DNA: TGTGCCAGCAGTCGTGGACAGAGCTTAGGTAACACCATATATTTT

V: TRBV6-2/TRBV6-3
D: -
J: TRBJ1-1
size: -
CDR3: CASSYGLGGGTEAFF
DNA: TGTGCCAGCAGTTACGGTCTCGGGGGTGGTACTGAAGCTTTCTTT

V: TRBV27
D: -
J: TRBJ2-3
size: -
CDR3: CASSLGGLTPTDTQYF
DNA: TGTGCCAGCAGTTTAGGGGGACTTACCCCAACAGATACGCAGTATTTT

V: TRBV19
D: TRBD1
J: TRBJ2-7
size: -
CDR3: CASSDRGYEQYF
DNA: TGTGCCAGTAGTGACAGGGGATACGAGCAGTACTTC

V: TRBV18
D: TRBD1
J: TRBJ2-5
size: -
CDR3: CASSPLGPGGPRTQETQYF
DNA: TGTGCCAGCTCACCATTAGGTCCAGGGGGCCCTAGGACCCAAGAGACCCAGTACTTC

V: TRBV11-3
D: -
J: TRBJ2-2
size: -
CDR3: CASSLLGFQPTGELFF
DNA: TGTGCCAGCAGCCTCCTAGGCTTCCAACCCACCGGGGAGCTGTTTTTT

V: TRBV7-2
D: TRBD1
J: TRBJ2-5
size: -
CDR3: CASSSDRGQTQYF
DNA: TGTGCCAGCAGCTCGGACAGGGGACAGACCCAGTACTTC

V: TRBV28
D: -
J: TRBJ2-7
size: -
CDR3: CASKSAAPYEQYF
DNA: TGTGCCAGCAAGTCCGCGGCGCCCTACGAGCAGTACTTC

V: TRBV28
D: -
J: TRBJ1-5
size: -
CDR3: CASSLGGDSNQPQHF
DNA: TGTGCCAGCAGTTTAGGAGGGGATAGCAATCAGCCCCAGCATTTT

V: TRBV2
D: -
J: TRBJ2-7
size: -
CDR3: CASRGGPPGEQYF
DNA: TGTGCCAGCAGGGGGGGACCCCCGGGCGAGCAGTACTTC

V: TRBV28
D: -
J: TRBJ1-2
size: -
CDR3: CASSFGQRYGYTF
DNA: TGTGCCAGCAGTTTTGGCCAGCGCTATGGCTACACCTTC

V: TRBV2
D: TRBD2
J: TRBJ2-2
size: -
CDR3: CATLAGGVNTGELFF
DNA: TGTGCCACTCTAGCGGGAGGGGTGAACACCGGGGAGCTGTTTTTT

V: TRBV19
D: -
J: TRBJ2-1
size: -
CDR3: CASSIDRSSYNEQFF
DNA: TGTGCCAGTAGTATAGATAGAAGCTCCTACAATGAGCAGTTCTTC

V: TRBV5-4
D: -
J: TRBJ1-2
size: -
CDR3: CASSLEGGALGYTF
DNA: TGTGCCAGCAGCTTGGAAGGGGGGGCGCTTGGCTACACCTTC

V: TRBV7-2
D: -
J: TRBJ2-7
size: -
CDR3: CASSLTGGGGLYEQYF
DNA: TGTGCCAGCAGTTTAACAGGCGGGGGCGGACTCTACGAGCAGTACTTC

V: TRBV6-5
D: -
J: TRBJ1-1
size: -
CDR3: CASSSQGMNTEAFF
DNA: TGTGCCAGCAGTTCCCAGGGGATGAACACTGAAGCTTTCTTT

V: TRBV27
D: -
J: TRBJ1-4
size: -
CDR3: CASSPRFWEINEKLFF
DNA: TGTGCCAGCAGTCCCCGATTTTGGGAGATTAATGAAAAACTGTTTTTT

V: TRBV19
D: TRBD1
J: TRBJ1-2
size: -
CDR3: CASSIAGGWYGYTF
DNA: TGTGCCAGTAGTATCGCAGGGGGCTGGTATGGCTACACCTTC

V: TRBV7-6
D: -
J: TRBJ2-2
size: -
CDR3: CASSPVPGNTGELFF
DNA: TGTGCCAGCAGCCCCGTCCCAGGGAACACCGGGGAGCTGTTTTTT

V: TRBV19
D: TRBD1
J: TRBJ2-1
size: once
CDR3: CASSIARTGVGNEQFF
DNA: TGTGCCAGTAGTATAGCGAGGACAGGGGTGGGCAATGAGCAGTTCTTC

V: TRBV27
D: TRBD1
J: TRBJ1-2
size: -
CDR3: CASSLTSGTGRYGYTF
DNA: TGTGCCAGCAGCTTGACCTCCGGGACAGGGCGCTATGGCTACACCTTC

V: TRBV6-5
D: -
J: TRBJ1-3
size: -
CDR3: CASSGGDSGNTIYF
DNA: TGTGCCAGCTCGGGCGGGGACTCTGGAAACACCATATATTTT